This TCR beta chain was obtained from a study of shared clonotypes between healthy human individuals. General study findings and limits: Clonotype sharing among donors, it was expected, would be affected by sequencing depth.

This clone was seen once. Its target is not known. Generated by immunoSEQ multiplex PCR, the TCRdb table keeps only in-frame clones and is missing some. This table has 1.6 million or so clones, more than 95% appearing once. CDR3 length equals 14 residues. CDR1 and CDR2 (germline): SGDLS, YYNGEE. Trimming stripped 3 bases from V and 1 base from J, with 7 bases between. The specimen was naive CD4+ T cells sorted from blood. The sample's subset: CD45RA+ positively selected. This TCR came from a man between 25 and 39 years old in good health. The V call is TRBV9, the J call TRBJ2-2; D gene unclear. This chain's CDR3 is CASSARLNTGELFF. DNA for the CDR3: TGTGCCAGCAGCGCGAGACTGAACACCGGGGAGCTGTTTTTT.